Shown below are 10 T cell receptor beta chains from a single sample sequenced in a study of cytomegalovirus exposure and HLA in healthy donors. PCR primers comprised 60 Vbeta and 13 Jbeta primers. Assay used: immunoSEQ multiplex PCR; TCRdb lists only in-frame clones, some missing. The sample has 150,000 or so clones; more than 75% are singletons. Input material: PBMCs. The receptors originated from a woman in her forties in good health and CMV-seropositive.

V gene TRBV13 combines with J gene TRBJ1-2; D unresolved. Trimming shortened V by 0 bases and J by 7 bases, and 12 bases separated the two germline ends. CDR3 size: 14 residues. Germline CDR1 PRHDT, CDR2 FYEKMQ (reference sequence). The CDR3 DNA sequence: TGTGCCAGCAGCTTAGGATTGGAGGAAGCTGGCTACACCTTC. Protein: CASSLGLEEAGYTF.

This clone occurred once. This CDR3 is CASSNREKNQPQHF. The DNA for the CDR3 is TGTGCCAGTAGTAACCGGGAGAAGAATCAGCCCCAGCATTTT. The chain has TRBV19 and TRBJ1-5; D remains unclear. This CDR3 contains 14 residues. Germline CDR1 is LNHDA and CDR2 is SQIVND (reference sequence). Trimming took off 4 bases at V and 4 bases at J, with 11 bases between the two ends. Drawing the rest from reference TRBV19 and TRBJ1-5, the complete variable domain is DGGITQSPKYLFRKEGQNVTLSCEQNLNHDAMYWYRQDPGQGLRLIYYSQIVNDFQKGDIAEGYSVSREKKESFPLTVTSAQKNPTAFYLCASSNREKNQPQHFGDGTRLSIL.

The chain is built from TRBV10-1 and TRBJ2-1; 9 nucleotides align to TRBD2. V shed 2 bases, J shed 9 bases, and the junction held 8 bases outside the gene matches. Germline V gives CDR1 WNHNN, CDR2 SYGVQD (reference sequence). This CDR3 region has 15 residues. The CDR3 sequence: CASSEASGMGSEQFF. The CDR3 DNA reads as TGCGCCAGCAGTGAGGCTAGCGGGATGGGGAGTGAGCAGTTCTTC.

This chain joins TRBV7-8 and TRBJ1-1; D may be TRBD1 (5 bases). The CDR3 length is 12 residues. The ends were cut back, 8 bases at V and 5 bases at J, with 12 bases in the middle. CDR1 is SGHVS and CDR2 is FQNEAQ in the germline V gene. This chain's CDR3 is CASVGGGTEAFF. The CDR3 bases are TGTGCCAGCGTCGGGGGGGGTACTGAAGCTTTCTTT.

The chain recombines TRBV7-9 with TRBJ2-1; 9 positions match TRBD2. CDR1 is SEHNR and CDR2 is FQNEAQ in the germline V gene (reference sequence). The length of the CDR3 is 15 residues. V lost 5 bases to trimming and J lost 1 base; unmatched junction nucleotides: 3. The CDR3 bases are TGTGCCAGCAGCCAGACTAGCGGATCCTACAATGAGCAGTTCTTC. Its translation is CASSQTSGSYNEQFF.

CDR3: CASSLGALRGLVYEQYF. The DNA for the CDR3 is TGTGCCAGCAGCTTAGGGGCATTGAGGGGGCTAGTTTACGAGCAGTACTTC. The chain links TRBV7-2 to TRBJ2-7; 7 nucleotides match TRBD1. Germline CDR1 is SGHTA and CDR2 is FQGNSA. Unmatched junction bases numbered 13, after V lost 1 base and J lost 4 bases. The CDR3 is 17 amino acids.

This chain links TRBV5-5 with TRBJ1-1; D uncertain. CDR3 size: 14 residues. V lost 4 bases and J lost 4, with 14 bases in between. Per the germline V gene, CDR1 is SGHKS and CDR2 is YYEKEE (reference sequence). The CDR3 nucleotides are TGTGCCAGCAGCGCGGGGAGGGTATCCACTGAAGCTTTCTTT. It codes for CASSAGRVSTEAFF.

This clone was counted between two and nine times. The gene calls are TRBV28 and TRBJ1-4; the match to TRBD1 covers 8 bases. From germline, CDR1 is MDHEN and CDR2 SYDVKM. The CDR3 has 16 amino acids. Unmatched junction bases numbered 10, after V lost 6 bases and J lost 4 bases. The CDR3 reads CASSPIRQGLNEKLFF. The CDR3 DNA reads as TGTGCCAGCAGCCCTATTAGACAGGGGCTTAATGAAAAACTGTTTTTT. Full variable domain (outside the CDR3, taken from reference TRBV28 and TRBJ1-4): DVKVTQSSRYLVKRTGEKVFLECVQDMDHENMFWYRQDPGLGLRLIYFSYDVKMKEKGDIPEGYSVSREKKERFSLILESASTNQTSMYLCASSPIRQGLNEKLFFGSGTQLSVL.

This chain links TRBV27 with TRBJ2-5; 9 bases are a match to TRBD2. V dropped 8 bases and J dropped 5; count of bases not matched to a gene: 15. The CDR3 runs to 16 residues. Germline V CDR1 and CDR2: MNHEY, SMNVEV (reference sequence). The CDR3 reads CASSPFSGRPSETQYF. CDR3 DNA sequence: TGTGCCAGCTCGCCGTTTAGCGGGAGACCAAGTGAGACCCAGTACTTC.

The genes are TRBV5-1 and TRBJ1-4; a weak D match, TRBD1 (6 bases). Germline-derived CDR1 and CDR2 are SGHRS and YFSETQ. Trimming shortened V by 4 bases and J by 6 bases, and 16 bases separated the two germline ends. The CDR3 is 15 residues long. The CDR3 nucleotides read TGCGCCAGCAGCCCCCAGGGGCAGGGATATGAAAAACTGTTTTTT. Translating gives CASSPQGQGYEKLFF.